The present T cell receptor beta chain was sequenced within a study of cytomegalovirus exposure and HLA in healthy donors. Study results and limitations: Rare sequences made up most TCRs, while some public TCRs were found in many donors.

Primers: 60 Vbeta forward and 13 Jbeta reverse. Generated by immunoSEQ multiplex PCR, the TCRdb table keeps only in-frame clones and is missing some. The sample carries 150,000 to 200,000 clones, roughly 78% recorded once. The CDR3 totals 16 residues. Trimming took off 5 bases at V and 5 bases at J, with 16 bases between the two ends. Germline V gives CDR1 LNHDA, CDR2 SQIVND (reference sequence). This clone has just one count. Its matching antigen is unknown. The TCR originated in a woman aged 40 to 50 in good health and CMV-seronegative. The specimen sequenced was PBMCs. This chain links TRBV19 with TRBJ1-6; D remains ambiguous. The CDR3: CASSGPPGPDNSPLHF. CDR3 bases: TGTGCCAGTAGTGGCCCTCCGGGTCCCGATAATTCACCCCTCCACTTT.